These 5 T cell receptor beta chains originate from one sample sequenced in a study of T-cell reconstitution after alpha-beta-depleted transplantation in children. Preparation of the TCRbeta library involved a method that used unique molecular identifiers. TCRdb ran MiXCR on the PCR reads and lists one entry per CDR3 protein. The profile covers some 130,000 distinct CDR3 sequences, with about 9.5% appearing a single time and approximately 25% taken by the ten largest. The sequenced sample was PBMCs, mostly from graft donor cells, obtained 180 days after TCRalphabeta/CD19-depleted stem cell transplant. All receptors come from a girl less than two years old who had a stem cell transplant for combined immunodeficiency, so the T cells may come from the graft donor.

This clonotype was seen more than once but under ten times. This chain links TRBV27 with TRBJ1-1, with TRBD1 as a possible D gene (6 bases). Between the trimmed V and J ends, which lost 3 bases and 6 bases, there was a span of 11 bases. CDR1 and CDR2 (germline): MNHEY, SMNVEV (reference sequence). The CDR3 loop spans 13 amino acids. The DNA of the CDR3 is TGTGCCAGCAGTTTCCTTGGGGGCCCTGAAGCTTTCTTT. Translated: CASSFLGGPEAFF.

This clonotype was counted only a few times. The chain couples TRBV6-2 or TRBV6-3 to TRBJ1-6; 9 bases match TRBD1. The ends lost 7 bases at V and 9 bases at J; junction bases unmatched: 10. This CDR3 contains 15 residues. CDR1 is MNHEY and CDR2 is SVGEGT in the germline V gene. CDR3 in amino acids: CASTPSGQGSSPLHF. Here the CDR3 DNA reads TGTGCCAGCACCCCCTCGGGACAGGGCAGTTCACCCCTCCACTTT.

This clonotype was observed a handful of times. The chain joins TRBV14 to TRBJ2-2; no clear D gene. Trimming removed 0 bases from V and 6 bases from J, with 14 bases in between. The germline V gene encodes CDR1 SGHDN and CDR2 FVKESK. CDR3 length equals 16 residues. The CDR3 sequence: CASSQDWGSSAGELFF. The CDR3 DNA sequence: TGTGCCAGCAGCCAAGATTGGGGAAGTTCGGCCGGGGAGCTGTTTTTT.

In its sample, this clonotype was seen a few times. V usage is TRBV7-8 and J usage is TRBJ2-1; 12 bases are a match to TRBD2. Per the germline V gene, CDR1 is SGHVS and CDR2 is FQNEAQ. The J segment lost 7 bases and the V segment lost 0 bases, leaving 10 bases of the junction unmatched. This CDR3 region has 18 residues. The CDR3 sequence is CASSLARLAGGPGNEQFF. CDR3 coding DNA: TGTGCCAGCAGCTTAGCGCGGCTAGCGGGGGGGCCGGGAAATGAGCAGTTCTTC.

The DNA of the CDR3 is TGTGCCAGCAGTTCGGGCTACTCTGGGGCCAACGTCCTGACTTTC. It yields the protein CASSSGYSGANVLTF. The chain has TRBV12-3 or TRBV12-4 and TRBJ2-6; D uncertain. V lost 4 bases and J 0 bases, leaving 7 bases between the germline ends. This CDR3 contains 15 residues.